The source of this T cell receptor (beta chain) is a study of blood T cell repertoires in COVID-19. Study-level background: Sites in the United States, Italy and Spain provided acute and convalescent COVID-19 samples. PBMCs, B-cell-depleted T cells, or T cells provided the cDNA or gDNA that made up the material.

Original processing methods: The assay estimated nucleated cells by amplifying reference gene primers. TCRdb's copy holds only in-frame clones and misses some; the assay was immunoSEQ multiplex PCR. D and trimming were read from the DNA, whereas the V and J calls and clone size are those reported in that table. This sample yields 20,000 to 25,000 clones, of which about 90% are seen a single time; about 6.5% belongs to the top ten. The CDR3 length is 16 residues. V dropped 4 bases and J dropped 5; count of bases not matched to a gene: 7. Germline-derived CDR1 and CDR2 are SGHRS and YFSETQ. The gene calls are TRBV5-1 and TRBJ2-5; 14 bases agree with TRBD2. The TCR comes from a woman aged 80 or over with active COVID-19. The sample taken for sequencing was peripheral blood. CDR3 region: CASSRGLAGGGETQYF. The DNA for the CDR3 is TGCGCCAGCAGCCGCGGACTAGCGGGGGGAGGTGAGACCCAGTACTTC.